The clone carrying this T cell receptor (beta chain) has ten or more counts. The J segment lost 8 bases and the V segment lost 5 bases, leaving 8 bases of the junction unmatched. The germline CDR1 and CDR2 sequences are SEHNR and FQNEAQ (reference sequence). The CDR3 is 13 residues long. This sample was included in a study of T cells in Graves' hyperthyroidism and ophthalmopathy. The investigators amplified TCR beta CDR3 regions from RNA transcripts. The TCR CDR3 first-round RT-PCR relied on the HTBI primer set. TCRdb re-derived calls from the multiplex PCR reads in MiXCR, one entry per CDR3 protein. The data contain roughly 710,000 distinct CDR3 sequences, roughly a third of them seen just once; the ten biggest clones take up around 31%.

V usage is TRBV7-9 and J usage is TRBJ1-2; 7 nucleotides agree with TRBD1. This sequence was found in a woman aged 40 to 50 with Graves' hyperthyroidism. The sequenced sample consisted of blood. DNA of the CDR3: TGTGCCAGCAGCCGACAGGGAACGGGGGGCTACACCTTC. Its protein is CASSRQGTGGYTF.